The next 8 T cell receptor beta chains were all read from a single sample in a study of technical replicates of blood from four donors. Sequencing used immunoSEQ multiplex PCR; TCRdb keeps in-frame clones, though not all of them. Altogether more than 80,000 clones are present, more than 85% being singletons, with the ten largest covering roughly 0.35%. Sample: T cells isolated from PBMCs. These receptors were taken from a human donor in good health.

The chain employs TRBV6-5 and TRBJ1-1; TRBD1 agrees at 10 bases. Germline assignment: CDR1 MNHEY and CDR2 SVGAGI. The CDR3 is 15 amino acids. V shed 7 bases and J 0 bases; nucleotides not matched to a gene: 5. The CDR3 coding sequence is TGTGCCAGCACCGACAGGGGGCTGGTGAACACTGAAGCTTTCTTT. It translates to CASTDRGLVNTEAFF.

This chain connects TRBV6-1 to TRBJ1-2, with D possibly matching TRBD1 (5 bases). This CDR3 has 15 amino acids. CDR1 and CDR2 from the germline V gene are MNHNS and SASEGT. Trimming took off 1 base at V and 0 bases at J, with 9 bases between the two ends. Here the CDR3 reads CASSEVSGSNYGYTF. CDR3 coding DNA: TGTGCCAGCAGTGAAGTGTCAGGGTCTAACTATGGCTACACCTTC.

The J gene is TRBJ1-2, the V gene TRBV5-1; 8 bases agree with TRBD1. J lost 6 bases, V lost 4 bases, and 20 bases had no gene match. There are 18 residues in the CDR3. CDR1 is SGHRS and CDR2 is YFSETQ in the germline V gene. CDR3 bases: TGCGCCAGCAGCGGACAGGGCTCCCAATCAAGTCCAGTCAATGGCTACACCTTC. As protein: CASSGQGSQSSPVNGYTF.

This chain connects TRBV28 to TRBJ2-7; tentative D call: TRBD2 (7 bases). V was shortened by 5 bases and J by 5 bases, with 19 bases between the two germline ends. The CDR3 loop spans 15 amino acids. Looked up from germline, CDR1 is MDHEN and CDR2 is SYDVKM. The CDR3 region has the DNA TGTGCCAGCAGTCCCTCCCGGAGGGGGGGTGACGAGCAGTACTTC. Translating gives CASSPSRRGGDEQYF.

The chain joins TRBV2 to TRBJ2-6; 7 bases are a match to TRBD1. Germline V gene sequence: CDR1 SNHLY, CDR2 FYNNEI. Trimming at V came to 8 bases and at J to 4 bases, leaving 11 bases not matched to a gene. The CDR3 loop spans 16 amino acids. This chain's CDR3 is CASPKQGPIGANVLTF. The CDR3 coding sequence is TGTGCCAGCCCCAAACAGGGGCCCATAGGGGCCAACGTCCTGACTTTC.

This clone was seen a single time. The gene calls are TRBV7-9 and TRBJ2-3; D gene unclear. The V gene lost 2 bases and the J gene lost 4 bases, with 10 bases spanning the gap. The CDR3 length is 14 residues. Germline V gene sequence: CDR1 SEHNR, CDR2 FQNEAQ (reference sequence). The CDR3 sequence: CASSLNPLADTQYF. The CDR3 nucleotides read TGTGCCAGCAGCTTAAATCCACTCGCAGATACGCAGTATTTT.

The chain uses TRBV29-1 and TRBJ2-1, with TRBD1 identical over 7 bases. Germline CDR1 and CDR2: SQVTM and ANQGSEA. The CDR3 runs 13 residues. J was trimmed by 6 bases and V by 5 bases; bases with no gene match: 7. The CDR3 DNA is TGCAGCGTTATACAGGGGTGGGGCAATGAGCAGTTCTTC. As protein: CSVIQGWGNEQFF.

The rearrangement links TRBV27 to TRBJ2-7; 8 positions match TRBD1. V was clipped by 2 bases and J by 4 bases; unmatched bases: 4. The CDR3 sequence is 14 residues long. Germline CDR1 and CDR2: MNHEY and SMNVEV (reference sequence). The CDR3 coding sequence is TGTGCCAGCAGTTTAGGCGACAGGGGATACGAGCAGTACTTC. It codes for CASSLGDRGYEQYF.